Shown below are 8 T cell receptor beta chains from a single sample sequenced in a study of cytomegalovirus exposure and HLA in healthy donors. The PCR made use of 60 Vbeta and 13 Jbeta primers. Sequencing used immunoSEQ multiplex PCR; TCRdb keeps in-frame clones, though not all of them. The sample includes fewer than 200,000 clones, around 80% seen only once; the top ten take around 4.7%. The sample was PBMCs. The receptors stem from a male donor in good health and CMV-seronegative.

The V call is TRBV6-1, the J call TRBJ1-5, with 7 bases fitting TRBD1. Germline V gene data show CDR1 as MNHNS and CDR2 as SASEGT. The length of the CDR3 is 13 residues. The V segment lost 9 bases and the J segment 6 bases; nucleotides outside the gene matches: 8. The CDR3, as DNA: TGTGCCAGTCAAAGGGACAGTCCTCAGCCCCAGCATTTT. As protein: CASQRDSPQPQHF.

The chain has TRBV10-2 and TRBJ2-2; D might be TRBD1 (5 bases). The CDR3 runs 13 residues. CDR1 is WSHSY, CDR2 SAAADI, per germline. Trimming left V 5 bases short and J 5 bases short, with 9 bases between. The CDR3 nucleotides read TGCGCCAGCAGTTACAGGAGAACCGGGGAGCTGTTTTTT. Translated, it gives CASSYRRTGELFF.

The genes are TRBV7-2 and TRBJ2-7; D uncertain. This CDR3 contains 12 residues. V lost 5 bases to trimming and J lost 5 bases, with 10 bases between them. Germline V CDR1 and CDR2: SGHTA, FQGNSA. The CDR3 nucleotides are TGTGCCAGCAGCCCCCCGAGCCACGAGCAGTACTTC. Its protein product is CASSPPSHEQYF.

Comments on this clone: Its ends do not fully match the called genes, so a read error is possible. The genes are TRBV6-5 and TRBJ2-3, with D possibly being TRBD1 (5 bases). Germline CDR1 MNHEY, CDR2 SVGAGI. This CDR3 spans 15 amino acids. As DNA, the CDR3 is TGTGCCAGCAGGTACTCCCTGCAGGGTGTGGATACGCAGTATTTT. It is translated as CASRYSLQGVDTQYF.

This rearrangement joins TRBV29-1 to TRBJ2-5; 8 nucleotides line up with TRBD2. Germline trimming cut 3 bases from V and 0 bases from J; bases unmatched to any gene: 9. The CDR3 contains 16 residues. CDR1 and CDR2 (germline): SQVTM, ANQGSEA. The CDR3 reads CSVEGVAGHHQETQYF. The CDR3, as DNA: TGCAGCGTTGAGGGGGTAGCGGGGCACCACCAAGAGACCCAGTACTTC.

The chain employs TRBV2 and TRBJ2-7, with D possibly being TRBD1 (6 bases). This CDR3 is 14 amino acids long. The V gene lost 6 bases and the J gene lost 2 bases, with 14 bases spanning the gap. Looked up from germline, CDR1 is SNHLY and CDR2 is FYNNEI. In DNA, the CDR3 is TGTGCCAGCAGGGCCTGGGACACAGCCTACGAGCAGTACTTC. This translates into CASRAWDTAYEQYF.

This chain links TRBV19 with TRBJ2-5, with 9 positions matching TRBD1. The J call may be in error: the DNA end matches TRBJ2-7 better. Germline V CDR1 and CDR2: LNHDA, SQIVND (reference sequence). This CDR3 region has 15 residues. The CDR3 nucleotides are TGTGCCAGTAGTATAAAGGGACAGGGCGGCTACGAGCAGTACTTC. Residues: CASSIKGQGGYEQYF.

V gene TRBV10-2 combines with J gene TRBJ1-5, with TRBD1 matching over 8 bases. V shed 7 bases, J shed 4 bases, and the junction held 12 bases outside the gene matches. CDR3 length: 16 residues. The germline CDR1 and CDR2 sequences are WSHSY and SAAADI. Written as DNA, the CDR3 is TGCGCCAGCAATCCGACAGGGGTCAGCAATAATCAGCCCCAGCATTTT. Its translation: CASNPTGVSNNQPQHF.